This T cell receptor (beta chain) was captured by sequencing in a study of OX40 agonist ivuxolimab in advanced cancers. CDR3 length: 16 residues. The ends lost 0 bases at V and 2 bases at J; junction bases unmatched: 3. From germline, CDR1 is MRHNA and CDR2 SNTAGT. TCRdb's table, derived via immunoSEQ multiplex PCR, lists solely in-frame clones and lacks some. The sample contains 45,000 to 60,000 clones, less than 90% of which appear only once. Whole-study results and caveats: There were, on average, more expanded clones in CD8+ T cells than in CD4+. Among expanded peripheral T cells, antigen specificity went undetermined. Both CD4+ and CD8+ T cell populations in blood had undergone clonal expansion by week 6 at 0.1 to 3.0 mg/kg.

As for this clone: The antigen is undetermined.

Samples were taken at baseline and on day 1 of cycles 4 and 7. The sequencing used CD4+ or CD8+ T cells sorted from blood, collected in a trial of the OX40 agonist ivuxolimab. The chain combines TRBV6-4 with TRBJ2-3; 9 positions agree with TRBD2. This receptor was identified in an adult with an advanced solid tumor such as melanoma, head and neck, liver or kidney cancer. CDR3: CASSDSPSGVTDTQYF. For the CDR3, the DNA is TGTGCCAGCAGTGACTCCCCTAGCGGGGTCACAGATACGCAGTATTTT.